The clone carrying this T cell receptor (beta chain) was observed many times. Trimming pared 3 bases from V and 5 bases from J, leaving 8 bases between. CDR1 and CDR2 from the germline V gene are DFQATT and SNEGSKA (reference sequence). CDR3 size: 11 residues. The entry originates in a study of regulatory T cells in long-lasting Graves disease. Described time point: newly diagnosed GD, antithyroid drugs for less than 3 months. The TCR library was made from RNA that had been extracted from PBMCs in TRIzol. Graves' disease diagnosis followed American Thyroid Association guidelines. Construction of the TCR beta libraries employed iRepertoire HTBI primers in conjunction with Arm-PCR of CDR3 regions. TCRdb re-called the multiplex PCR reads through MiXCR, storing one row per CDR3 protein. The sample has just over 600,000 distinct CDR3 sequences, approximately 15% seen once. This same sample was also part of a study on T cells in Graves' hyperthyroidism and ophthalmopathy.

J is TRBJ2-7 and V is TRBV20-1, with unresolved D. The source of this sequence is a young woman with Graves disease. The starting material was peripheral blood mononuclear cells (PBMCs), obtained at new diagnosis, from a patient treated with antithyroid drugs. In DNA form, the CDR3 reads TGCAGTGCTAGTGCGTCCAACGAGCAGTACTTC. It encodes CSASASNEQYF.